This T cell receptor (beta chain) was retrieved from a study of blood T cell repertoires in COVID-19. Source study methods: Counts of nucleated cells, estimated from reference gene primer amplification, were obtained. TCRdb's copy holds only in-frame clones and misses some; the assay was immunoSEQ multiplex PCR. V and J calls and clone size are copied from that table; D and trimming were computed from the DNA. The repertoire includes about 100,000 clones, around nine tenths of them detected once, and 4.5% to 6% sits in the top ten. The sequenced material came from peripheral blood. This TCR was recovered from an older man with acute or convalescent COVID-19.

The CDR3 DNA reads as TGTGCCAGCAGCTCTAAACTAGCGGAGGACACAGATACGCAGTATTTT. Protein sequence: CASSSKLAEDTDTQYF. The rearrangement joins TRBV11-3 to TRBJ2-3, with 8 nucleotides matching TRBD2. There are 16 residues in the CDR3. Trimming took 4 bases from V and 2 from J; bases not matched to a gene: 8. The V gene's germline CDR1 is SGHNT and CDR2 YENEEA.